This TCR beta chain is from a study of human T cells and chemical hapten exposure. Across the whole study: Alopecia areata, totalis or universalis affected patients, mainly female. Study results and caveats: Positive correlation was observed between PT1 expanded TCR counts and patch test score.

Trimming took 1 base from V and 7 from J, leaving 11 bases between them. Germline assignment: CDR1 SGHRS and CDR2 YFSETQ. The CDR3 is 13 amino acids. This clonotype was recorded at least ten times. Its antigen is currently unknown. Regarding time point: patch test 2, 6 weeks after DPC sensitization. Stated treatment: therapeutic diphenylcyclopropenone sensitization with weekly scalp DPC. Unique molecular identifiers were attached to individual cDNA molecules during library preparation. Original processing notes: TCR counts had a median of about 92,000 per sample and spanned roughly 20,000 to 750,000. TCRdb reprocessed the RACE reads with MiXCR, giving one entry per CDR3 protein. TCRdb's processing, not the study's, gives the V and J calls here. The sample holds about 82,000 distinct CDR3 sequences; approximately 6.6% are singletons and the top ten take 1% to 1.5%.

The source material was whole blood, sampled in connection with sensitization to the hapten diphenylcyclopropenone (DPC). The source of this sequence is a young woman with alopecia areata. Some clones in this sample may be carry-over from other donors' samples. The chain recombines TRBV5-1 with TRBJ1-1, with D unclear. In DNA, the CDR3 is TGCGCCAGCAGCTTGATCCAGCATAGTGAAGCTTTCTTT. It encodes CASSLIQHSEAFF. Filled out from reference TRBV5-1 and TRBJ1-1, the complete variable domain reads KAGVTQTPRYLIKTRGQQVTLSCSPISGHRSVSWYQQTPGQGLQFLFEYFSETQRNKGNFPGRFSGRQFSNSRSEMNVSTLELGDSALYLCASSLIQHSEAFFGQGTRLTVV.